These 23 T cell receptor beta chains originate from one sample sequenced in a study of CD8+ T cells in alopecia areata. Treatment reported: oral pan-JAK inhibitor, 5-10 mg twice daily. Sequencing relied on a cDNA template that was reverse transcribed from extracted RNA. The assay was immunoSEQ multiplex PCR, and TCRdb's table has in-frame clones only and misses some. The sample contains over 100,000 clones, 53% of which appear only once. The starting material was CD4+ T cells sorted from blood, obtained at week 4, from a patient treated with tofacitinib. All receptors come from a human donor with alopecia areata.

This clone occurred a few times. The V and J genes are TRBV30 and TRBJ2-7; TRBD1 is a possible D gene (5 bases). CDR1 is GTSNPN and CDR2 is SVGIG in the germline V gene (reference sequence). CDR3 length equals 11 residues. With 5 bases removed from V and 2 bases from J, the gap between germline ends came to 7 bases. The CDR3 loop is CAWQGTYEQYF. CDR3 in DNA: TGTGCCTGGCAGGGTACCTACGAGCAGTACTTC.

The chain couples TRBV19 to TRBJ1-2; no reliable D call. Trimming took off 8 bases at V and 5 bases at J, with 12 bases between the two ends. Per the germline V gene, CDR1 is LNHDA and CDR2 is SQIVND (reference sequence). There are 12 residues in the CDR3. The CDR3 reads CASSPGQYGYTF. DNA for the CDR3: TGTGCCAGTTCACCCGGGCAATATGGCTACACCTTC.

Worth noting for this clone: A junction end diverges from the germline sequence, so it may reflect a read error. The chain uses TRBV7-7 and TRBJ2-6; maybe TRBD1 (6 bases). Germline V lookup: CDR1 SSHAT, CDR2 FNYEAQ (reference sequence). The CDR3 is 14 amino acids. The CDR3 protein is CASRGRSGANVLTF. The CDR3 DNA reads TGTGCTAGCAGGGGACGGTCTGGGGCCAACGTCCTGACTTTC.

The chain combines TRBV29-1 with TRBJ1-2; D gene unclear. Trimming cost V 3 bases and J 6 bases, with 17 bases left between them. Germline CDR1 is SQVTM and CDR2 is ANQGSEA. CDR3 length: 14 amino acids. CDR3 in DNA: TGCAGCGTTGATAAGGGCCTAGAATATAATGGCTACACCTTC. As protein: CSVDKGLEYNGYTF.

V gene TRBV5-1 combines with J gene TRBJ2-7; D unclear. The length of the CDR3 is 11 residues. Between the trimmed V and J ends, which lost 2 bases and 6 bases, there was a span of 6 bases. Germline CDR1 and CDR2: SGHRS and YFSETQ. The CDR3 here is CASSFDREQYF. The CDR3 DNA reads TGCGCCAGCAGCTTTGACCGCGAGCAGTACTTC. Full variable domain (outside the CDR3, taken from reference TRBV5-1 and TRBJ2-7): KAGVTQTPRYLIKTRGQQVTLSCSPISGHRSVSWYQQTPGQGLQFLFEYFSETQRNKGNFPGRFSGRQFSNSRSEMNVSTLELGDSALYLCASSFDREQYFGPGTRLTVT.

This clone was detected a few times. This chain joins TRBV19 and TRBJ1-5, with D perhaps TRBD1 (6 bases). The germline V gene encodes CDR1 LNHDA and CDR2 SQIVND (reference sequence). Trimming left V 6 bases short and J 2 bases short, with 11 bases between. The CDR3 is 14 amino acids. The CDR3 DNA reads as TGTGCCAGTAGCACAGGGATAGGCAATCAGCCCCAGCATTTT. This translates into CASSTGIGNQPQHF.

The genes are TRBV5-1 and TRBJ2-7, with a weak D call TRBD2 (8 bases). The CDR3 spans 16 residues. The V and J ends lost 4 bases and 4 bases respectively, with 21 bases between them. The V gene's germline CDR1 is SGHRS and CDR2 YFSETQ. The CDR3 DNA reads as TGCGCCAGCAGCCCGGGGGGGACAGACCCTTTATACGAGCAGTACTTC. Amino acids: CASSPGGTDPLYEQYF.

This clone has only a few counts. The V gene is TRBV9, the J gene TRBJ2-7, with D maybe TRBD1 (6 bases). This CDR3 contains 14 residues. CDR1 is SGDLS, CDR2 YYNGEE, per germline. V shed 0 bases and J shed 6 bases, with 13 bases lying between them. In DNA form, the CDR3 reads TGTGCCAGCAGCGTAGCTCTTCGGACAGCCGAGCAGTACTTC. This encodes CASSVALRTAEQYF. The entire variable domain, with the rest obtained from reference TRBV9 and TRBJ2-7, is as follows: DSGVTQTPKHLITATGQRVTLRCSPRSGDLSVYWYQQSLDQGLQFLIQYYNGEERAKGNILERFSAQQFPDLHSELNLSSLELGDSALYFCASSVALRTAEQYFGPGTRLTVT.

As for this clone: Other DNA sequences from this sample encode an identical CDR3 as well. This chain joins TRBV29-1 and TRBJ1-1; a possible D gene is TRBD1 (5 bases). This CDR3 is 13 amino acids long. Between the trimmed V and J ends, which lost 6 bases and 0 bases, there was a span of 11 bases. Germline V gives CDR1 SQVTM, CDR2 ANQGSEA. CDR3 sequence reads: CSVSGRLNTEAFF. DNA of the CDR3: TGCAGCGTCTCGGGACGGCTGAACACTGAAGCTTTCTTT.

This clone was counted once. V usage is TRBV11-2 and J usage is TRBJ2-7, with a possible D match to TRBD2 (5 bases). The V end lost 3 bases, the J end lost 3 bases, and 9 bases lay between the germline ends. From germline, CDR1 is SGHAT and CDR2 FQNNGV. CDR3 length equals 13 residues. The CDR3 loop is CASSLRVFYEQYF. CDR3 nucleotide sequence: TGTGCCAGCAGCTTGAGGGTCTTCTACGAGCAGTACTTC.

The CDR3 bases are TGTGCCAGCAGCCTACAGGAGGGCAATCAGCCCCAGCATTTT. Its protein is CASSLQEGNQPQHF. The V call is TRBV9, the J call TRBJ1-5, with D possibly being TRBD1 (5 bases). V shed 4 bases and J shed 2 bases, with 10 bases lying between them. The germline V gene encodes CDR1 SGDLS and CDR2 YYNGEE. The CDR3 loop spans 14 amino acids.

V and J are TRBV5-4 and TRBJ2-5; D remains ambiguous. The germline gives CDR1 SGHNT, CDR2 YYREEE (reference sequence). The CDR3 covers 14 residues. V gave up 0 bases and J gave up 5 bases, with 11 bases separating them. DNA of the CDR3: TGTGCCAGCAGCTTGGATAGGAGAGCGGAGACCCAGTACTTC. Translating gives CASSLDRRAETQYF.

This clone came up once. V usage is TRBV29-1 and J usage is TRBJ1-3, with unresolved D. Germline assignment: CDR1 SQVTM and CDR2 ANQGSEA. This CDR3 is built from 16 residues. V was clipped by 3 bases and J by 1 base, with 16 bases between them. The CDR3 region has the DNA TGCAGCGTTGATGATTTCGAGGGTCGTTCTGGAAACACCATATATTTT. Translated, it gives CSVDDFEGRSGNTIYF. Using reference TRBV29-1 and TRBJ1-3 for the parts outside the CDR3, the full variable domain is SAVISQKPSRDICQRGTSLTIQCQVDSQVTMMFWYRQQPGQSLTLIATANQGSEATYESGFVIDKFPISRPNLTFSTLTVSNMSPEDSSIYLCSVDDFEGRSGNTIYFGEGSWLTVV.

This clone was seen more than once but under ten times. CDR3 in DNA: TGTGCCAGCAGCCAAGGTGACGGGTTCAACATTCAGTACTTC. It translates to CASSQGDGFNIQYF. This chain joins TRBV6-5 and TRBJ2-4; no reliable D call. In germline, CDR1 is MNHEY, CDR2 SVGAGI. The CDR3 totals 14 residues. Trimming shortened V by 6 bases and J by 7 bases, and 16 bases separated the two germline ends.

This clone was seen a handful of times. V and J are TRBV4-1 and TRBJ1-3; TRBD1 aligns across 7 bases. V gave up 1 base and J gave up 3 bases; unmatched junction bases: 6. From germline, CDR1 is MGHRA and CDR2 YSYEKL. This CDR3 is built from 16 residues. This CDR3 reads CASSQVPGGLGNTIYF. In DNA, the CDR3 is TGCGCCAGCAGCCAAGTTCCAGGGGGGCTTGGAAACACCATATATTTT.

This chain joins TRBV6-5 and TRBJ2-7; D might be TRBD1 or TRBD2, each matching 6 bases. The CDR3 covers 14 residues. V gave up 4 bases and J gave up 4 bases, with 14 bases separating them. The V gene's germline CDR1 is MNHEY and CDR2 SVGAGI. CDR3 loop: CASSSEGGRYEQYF. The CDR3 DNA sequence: TGTGCCAGCAGTTCTGAAGGGGGGAGGTACGAGCAGTACTTC.

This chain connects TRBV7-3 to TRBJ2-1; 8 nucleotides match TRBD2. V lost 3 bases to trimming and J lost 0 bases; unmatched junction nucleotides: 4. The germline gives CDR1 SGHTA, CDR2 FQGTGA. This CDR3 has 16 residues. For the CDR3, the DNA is TGTGCCAGCAGCTTTAGCGGGGCAGGCTCCTACAATGAGCAGTTCTTC. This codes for CASSFSGAGSYNEQFF.

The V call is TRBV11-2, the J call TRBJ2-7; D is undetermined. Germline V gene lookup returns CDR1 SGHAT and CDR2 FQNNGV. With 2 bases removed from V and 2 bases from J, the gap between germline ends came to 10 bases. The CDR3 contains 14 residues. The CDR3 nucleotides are TGTGCCAGCAGCTTACGGTCTCAGGCCTACGAGCAGTACTTC. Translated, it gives CASSLRSQAYEQYF. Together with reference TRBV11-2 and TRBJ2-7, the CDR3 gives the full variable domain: EAGVAQSPRYKIIEKRQSVAFWCNPISGHATLYWYQQILGQGPKLLIQFQNNGVVDDSQLPKDRFSAERLKGVDSTLKIQPAKLEDSAVYLCASSLRSQAYEQYFGPGTRLTVT.

This CDR3 reads CASTKTSGVDQPQHF. Written as DNA, the CDR3 is TGTGCCAGCACCAAGACCTCCGGCGTGGACCAGCCCCAGCATTTT. The V and J genes are TRBV6-1 and TRBJ1-5; no reliable D call. The CDR3 has 15 amino acids. Trimming left V 7 bases short and J 7 bases short, with 20 bases between. Germline values: CDR1 MNHNS, CDR2 SASEGT.

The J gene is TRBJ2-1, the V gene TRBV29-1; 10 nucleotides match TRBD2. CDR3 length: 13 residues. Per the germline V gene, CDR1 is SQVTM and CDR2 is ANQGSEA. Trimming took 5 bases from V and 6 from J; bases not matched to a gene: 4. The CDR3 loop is CSVSGRAVNEQFF. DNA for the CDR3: TGCAGCGTTAGCGGGAGGGCCGTCAATGAGCAGTTCTTC.

The CDR3 DNA sequence: TGTGCCAGCAGCACTGACAGGGGGCTAAAGAATTCACCCCTCCACTTT. Amino acid sequence: CASSTDRGLKNSPLHF. The chain couples TRBV27 to TRBJ1-6; 10 bases agree with TRBD1. V was pared by 6 bases and J by 7 bases, with 9 bases of the junction left unmatched. The CDR3 totals 16 residues. Germline V gives CDR1 MNHEY, CDR2 SMNVEV (reference sequence).

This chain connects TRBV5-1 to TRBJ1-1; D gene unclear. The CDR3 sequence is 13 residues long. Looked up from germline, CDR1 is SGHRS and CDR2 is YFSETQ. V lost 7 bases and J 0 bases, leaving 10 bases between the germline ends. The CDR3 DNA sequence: TGCGCCAGCGTCGGGGAGATGAACACTGAAGCTTTCTTT. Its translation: CASVGEMNTEAFF.

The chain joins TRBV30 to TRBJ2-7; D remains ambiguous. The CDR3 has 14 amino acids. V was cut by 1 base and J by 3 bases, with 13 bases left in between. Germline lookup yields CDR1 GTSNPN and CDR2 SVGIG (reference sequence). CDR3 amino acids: CAWSGRRPYYEQYF. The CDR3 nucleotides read TGTGCCTGGAGTGGTCGCAGACCTTACTACGAGCAGTACTTC.